The clone carrying this TCR beta chain was counted between two and nine times. Its antigen remains unidentified. The data were obtained in a study of regulatory T cells in long-lasting Graves disease. Broader study findings: Persistent Graves' patients showed reduced TCR diversity versus newly diagnosed patients. Persistent disease exhibited a predilection for TRBV28, TRBJ1-2 and TRBJ2-5.

The junction had 2 bases not matched to a gene; V was cut back by 6 bases and J by 1 base. The CDR3 runs to 14 residues. Time point: persistent/refractory GD, antithyroid drugs over 5 years with positive TRAb. The TCR library was prepared using RNA isolated from PBMCs. Into tubes containing EDTA, roughly 10 milliliters of peripheral blood were drawn. Construction of the TCR beta libraries employed iRepertoire HTBI primers in conjunction with Arm-PCR of CDR3 regions. Under the authors' procedure: Samples jointly harbored roughly 60 TRBV and over 11 TRBJ segments. One entry per CDR3 protein, called by TCRdb with MiXCR from the multiplex PCR reads. The V and J calls follow TCRdb's processing rather than the paper's. Of 350,000 to 500,000 distinct CDR3 sequences listed, over 20% are singletons.

The sequenced sample was peripheral blood mononuclear cells (PBMCs), obtained when the disease was refractory, from a patient treated with antithyroid drugs. This clonotype was obtained from a female donor with Graves disease. The V and J genes are TRBV12-3 or TRBV12-4 and TRBJ1-5; 8 bases align to TRBD1. CDR3 residues: CASSRQGSNQPQHF. CDR3 coding DNA: TGTGCCAGCAGCCGACAGGGGAGCAATCAGCCCCAGCATTTT.